This T cell receptor (beta chain) was captured in a study of beta chain features in type 1 diabetes (dated by TCRdb to the late 2010s). About the study as a whole: Patients and healthy donors did not differ in mean age, gender distribution, total cell number or subset yield. Across all samples, 90 million to 130 million sorted cells were examined, and cell number per subset correlated strongly with RNA yield. The study compared the TCRB repertoires of sorted circulating CD4+ T cell subsets in recently diagnosed type 1 diabetes patients with those in matched healthy donors. Regulatory and stem cell-like memory subsets were isolated from only 8 patients and roughly 8 healthy donors, whereas naive and central memory subsets came from all 30 or so donors.

This clone was counted a few times. The antigen this receptor binds is unknown. No much larger clone is present one base from it, and per-base qualities are unavailable. On the study overall, not on this receptor specifically: A moderate but significant shortening of TCRB CDR3 length was observed in type 1 diabetes patients in all four CD4+ subsets. Sequencing cDNA rather than genomic DNA could over-represent highly expressing activated cells, although activation and CD3 levels did not differ between groups. Naive, central memory and regulatory TCRB repertoires appeared to be more alike among patients than among healthy donors. Patients with type 1 diabetes made fewer insertions and deleted more nucleotides at VDJ recombination sites, implying thymic rearrangement abnormalities. Shorter templates might have been favored by PCR, but patient and control samples were amplified and corrected together, so both groups would have been affected equally by any skew. Because the HLA sub-analyses included only small numbers of individuals, any influence of HLA type on TCRB rearrangement was left unresolved.

From each donor, a single peripheral blood sample of about 100 mL on average was drawn into heparinised tubes. Naive, central memory, regulatory and stem cell-like memory CD4+ T cells were sorted on a BD FACSAria II using a panel including CD45RO, CCR7, CD25, CD127, CD95 and CD27. Purity was above 95% for every sorted population. PBMCs were isolated immediately by Lymphoprep density gradient centrifugation and stained directly without culture. So that batch effects would be minimized, each experiment stained and sorted samples in pairs, pairing one healthy donor with one patient. The entire isolated RNA was reverse transcribed using the High Capacity cDNA Reverse Transcription Kit, and thus expressed TCRB transcripts were sequenced. Deep immunoSEQ sequencing was performed on naive, central memory and regulatory T cell samples, with an average of roughly 3.6 million total reads per sample. After sorted cells were lysed in RLT buffer, RNA was extracted with DNase-treated RNeasy Micro or Mini kits, with the choice depending on cell number. Each cell subset was processed on its own to prevent cross-contamination, while patient and healthy donor samples were processed together. Using the immunoSEQ multiplex PCR, TCRB sequences were amplified from cDNA into 87-bp fragments spanning the CDR3 region. Sequencing of the amplicons was performed on the Illumina HiSeq platform. The authors processed their data as follows. PCR bias was computationally corrected using synthetic template baselines, reads within Hamming distance 2 were collapsed, and singletons that could not be merged were discarded. Reads were aligned to IMGT to assign V, D and J genes, CDR3 length, and insertions or deletions at six rearrangement sites. Within each subset, clonotype counts were normalized to the number of sorted cells before true diversity and Gini coefficients were calculated with the tcR R package. Repertoire sharing was quantified using the overlap coefficient calculated on TCRB nucleotide sequences. The table was pulled from immuneACCESS by TCRdb, which kept in-frame rearrangements only. Such tables lose some clones; where checked, under half of the loss comes from unresolved V genes, and the rest has no known cause. That table is the source of V, J and clone size, and D and trimming were worked out from the DNA. The sample table records more than 140,000 clones; roughly 10% of these occur just once. The leading ten clones occupy 0.55% to 0.65% of the sample.

The specimen was central memory CD4+ T cells from blood. The origin of this receptor is a woman between 40 and 55 years old in good health.

This receptor carries the CDR3 CASSLWSSGLSTIYF. At the DNA level, the sequence is TGTGCCAGCAGCTTATGGTCTTCAGGGCTCTCCACCATATATTTT. The rearranged chain carries TRBV11-2 and TRBJ1-3; the D gene is perhaps TRBD1, from 5 matching bases. CDR3 length: 15 amino acids, cysteine to phenylalanine. The DNA shown is the 45-base CDR3, in frame from base 1. The V end loses 2 bases and the J end loses 9 bases, and a stretch of 17 bases separates them. Based on the germline V gene, the CDR1 and CDR2 sequences are SGHAT and FQNNGV.